These T cell receptor beta chains were read from a single sample in a study of cytomegalovirus exposure and HLA in healthy donors. Here immunoSEQ multiplex PCR was the method, and the copy in TCRdb shows in-frame clones only, minus some. The table records roughly 190,000 clones, 75% to 80% of them present only once. Sequenced sample: PBMCs. The receptors were sampled from a female donor in good health and CMV-seronegative. CDR3s include the opening cysteine and the closing phenylalanine or tryptophan. Fields, in order: V gene, D gene, J gene, clone size, CDR3 DNA, CDR3 protein. The D gene is left open where the match is weak. Clone size is not always given. Where it is, it says once, few, many or a class for expanded clones.

v_call: TRBV28
d_call: -
j_call: TRBJ1-4
clone_size: -
cdr3_nt: TGTGCCAGCAGTTTTCACGAAGGGGGTAATGAAAAACTGTTTTTT
cdr3_aa: CASSFHEGGNEKLFF

v_call: TRBV5-4
d_call: TRBD2
j_call: TRBJ2-5
clone_size: -
cdr3_nt: TGTGCCAGCAGCCCGGACCTAGCGGGATTCCAAGAGACCCAGTACTTC
cdr3_aa: CASSPDLAGFQETQYF

v_call: TRBV6-5
d_call: TRBD2
j_call: TRBJ2-7
clone_size: -
cdr3_nt: TGTGCCAGCAGTTTTTCCCGTAGCGGGGCGTACTACGAGCAGTACTTC
cdr3_aa: CASSFSRSGAYYEQYF

v_call: TRBV14
d_call: -
j_call: TRBJ1-2
clone_size: -
cdr3_nt: TGTGCCAGCAGCCAAGCCGTCGGACAGATTCATGGCTACACCTTC
cdr3_aa: CASSQAVGQIHGYTF

v_call: TRBV2
d_call: -
j_call: TRBJ2-1
clone_size: -
cdr3_nt: TGTGCCAGCAGGCAGGGTGGATCCTACAATGAGCAGTTCTTC
cdr3_aa: CASRQGGSYNEQFF

v_call: TRBV7-2
d_call: TRBD2
j_call: TRBJ2-7
clone_size: -
cdr3_nt: TGTGCCAGCAGCATCCCGGGACTAGCGGGAGTTGGGCAGTACTTC
cdr3_aa: CASSIPGLAGVGQYF

v_call: TRBV28
d_call: -
j_call: TRBJ1-5
clone_size: -
cdr3_nt: TGTGCCAGCAGTCCTCACCAGGGGAGGGGGAATCAGCCCCAGCATTTT
cdr3_aa: CASSPHQGRGNQPQHF

v_call: TRBV7-6
d_call: TRBD1
j_call: TRBJ1-1
clone_size: -
cdr3_nt: TGTGCCAGCAGCCCGACCACAGGGGCCACTGAAGCTTTCTTT
cdr3_aa: CASSPTTGATEAFF

v_call: TRBV18
d_call: -
j_call: TRBJ1-6
clone_size: few
cdr3_nt: TGTGCCAGCTCACAGGACATTAATAATTCACCCCTCCACTTT
cdr3_aa: CASSQDINNSPLHF

v_call: TRBV15
d_call: -
j_call: TRBJ1-3
clone_size: -
cdr3_nt: TGTGCCACCCGGGGGAAGGGGAGCTCTGGAAACACCATATATTTT
cdr3_aa: CATRGKGSSGNTIYF

v_call: TRBV12-5
d_call: -
j_call: TRBJ1-2
clone_size: -
cdr3_nt: TGTGCTAGTGGTTTGGGCAGGATTAACTATGGCTACACCTTC
cdr3_aa: CASGLGRINYGYTF

v_call: TRBV27
d_call: -
j_call: TRBJ1-1
clone_size: -
cdr3_nt: TGTGCCAGCAGTTTATCGCCGAGCAGGGTAGTTGCTTCGAACACTGAAGCTTTCTTT
cdr3_aa: CASSLSPSRVVASNTEAFF

v_call: TRBV10-3
d_call: TRBD1
j_call: TRBJ2-1
clone_size: once
cdr3_nt: TGTGCCATCAGTCAGGACAGGGATCTGAATGAGCAGTTCTTC
cdr3_aa: CAISQDRDLNEQFF

v_call: TRBV10-3
d_call: -
j_call: TRBJ1-1
clone_size: few
cdr3_nt: TGTGCCATCAGGGGGGGGTCCTCACCTGAAGCTTTCTTT
cdr3_aa: CAIRGGSSPEAFF

v_call: TRBV7-6
d_call: TRBD1
j_call: TRBJ1-2
clone_size: -
cdr3_nt: TGTGCCAGCAGCTCAGGACAGGGAGCGAACTATGGCTACACCTTC
cdr3_aa: CASSSGQGANYGYTF

v_call: TRBV4-1
d_call: TRBD1
j_call: TRBJ2-2
clone_size: -
cdr3_nt: TGCGCCAGCAGCCAACAGGGGGCCACCGGGGAGCTGTTTTTT
cdr3_aa: CASSQQGATGELFF

v_call: TRBV18
d_call: TRBD1
j_call: TRBJ1-2
clone_size: few
cdr3_nt: TGTGCCAGCTCACCGTTACAGGGGCAGACTAACTATGGCTACACCTTC
cdr3_aa: CASSPLQGQTNYGYTF

v_call: TRBV5-5
d_call: TRBD2
j_call: TRBJ2-1
clone_size: once
cdr3_nt: TGTGCCAGCAGCTTGGGAGCGGGGGGGCACTCCTACAATGAGCAGTTCTTC
cdr3_aa: CASSLGAGGHSYNEQFF

v_call: TRBV6-7
d_call: -
j_call: TRBJ2-5
clone_size: -
cdr3_nt: TGTGCCAGCAGTTACACGGACAGGGGCAGCGGGAGGGTTTCCAAGGAGACCCAGTACTTC
cdr3_aa: CASSYTDRGSGRVSKETQYF

v_call: TRBV5-1
d_call: TRBD2
j_call: TRBJ2-1
clone_size: -
cdr3_nt: TGCGCCAGCAGCTTGGCCGTGGCAGGCGGGGGGCCCTACAATGAGCAGTTCTTC
cdr3_aa: CASSLAVAGGGPYNEQFF

v_call: TRBV11-3
d_call: -
j_call: TRBJ2-1
clone_size: -
cdr3_nt: TGTGCCAGCAGCTCCAGGGACTTGAACAATGAGCAGTTCTTC
cdr3_aa: CASSSRDLNNEQFF

v_call: TRBV7-2
d_call: -
j_call: TRBJ1-1
clone_size: -
cdr3_nt: TGTGCCAGCAGTCCAACGGGGAATCCGAACACTGAAGCTTTCTTT
cdr3_aa: CASSPTGNPNTEAFF

v_call: TRBV4-1
d_call: TRBD1
j_call: TRBJ1-5
clone_size: -
cdr3_nt: TGCGCCAGCAGCCCCGGGAGGGGGCGAAGGAATCAGCCCCAGCATTTT
cdr3_aa: CASSPGRGRRNQPQHF

v_call: TRBV19
d_call: -
j_call: TRBJ2-7
clone_size: -
cdr3_nt: TGTGCCAGTAGGTTTACGGTGGGGCTTTCCTACGAGCAGTACTTC
cdr3_aa: CASRFTVGLSYEQYF

v_call: TRBV11-2
d_call: -
j_call: TRBJ2-7
clone_size: -
cdr3_nt: TGTGCCAGCAGCCCGGGGAGGTACGAGCAGTACTTC
cdr3_aa: CASSPGRYEQYF

v_call: TRBV7-9
d_call: TRBD1
j_call: TRBJ2-5
clone_size: -
cdr3_nt: TGTGCCAGCAGTCCCGGGACAGAACTTCAAGAGACCCAGTACTTC
cdr3_aa: CASSPGTELQETQYF

v_call: TRBV2
d_call: TRBD1
j_call: TRBJ1-4
clone_size: once
cdr3_nt: TGTGCCAGCAGAGAAGGGGGCGCGGTTGAAAAACTGTTTTTT
cdr3_aa: CASREGGAVEKLFF

v_call: TRBV5-1
d_call: -
j_call: TRBJ1-3
clone_size: -
cdr3_nt: TGCGCCAGCAGTGTACGGGGGGGTTCTGGAAACACCATATATTTT
cdr3_aa: CASSVRGGSGNTIYF

v_call: TRBV2
d_call: TRBD1
j_call: TRBJ1-5
clone_size: -
cdr3_nt: TGTGCCAGCAGCGCGCTGGGACAGGGAGGCCAGCCCCAGCATTTT
cdr3_aa: CASSALGQGGQPQHF

v_call: TRBV5-6
d_call: TRBD2
j_call: TRBJ2-3
clone_size: -
cdr3_nt: TGTGCCAGCAGTGGACTAGCGGCGATGCTTAGCACAGATACGCAGTATTTT
cdr3_aa: CASSGLAAMLSTDTQYF

v_call: TRBV7-3
d_call: TRBD2
j_call: TRBJ2-7
clone_size: few
cdr3_nt: TGTGCCAGCAGCCCGGGGGGGGGCTACGAGCAGTACTTC
cdr3_aa: CASSPGGGYEQYF

v_call: TRBV5-6
d_call: -
j_call: TRBJ1-2
clone_size: -
cdr3_nt: TGTGCCAGCAGCTTTCGGGGGGGAGGCTACACCTTC
cdr3_aa: CASSFRGGGYTF

v_call: TRBV6-1
d_call: -
j_call: TRBJ2-7
clone_size: -
cdr3_nt: TGTGCCAGCAGTGATCTAGCGCGCACCTACGAGCAGTACTTC
cdr3_aa: CASSDLARTYEQYF

v_call: TRBV5-5
d_call: -
j_call: TRBJ2-1
clone_size: -
cdr3_nt: TGTGCCAGCAGCCGTTCCCCGGCAGGCTACAATGAGCAGTTCTTC
cdr3_aa: CASSRSPAGYNEQFF

v_call: TRBV5-8
d_call: -
j_call: TRBJ1-5
clone_size: -
cdr3_nt: TGTGCCAGCAGCTTGGAGACAGCCACCTATAGCAATCAGCCCCAGCATTTT
cdr3_aa: CASSLETATYSNQPQHF

v_call: TRBV9
d_call: TRBD2
j_call: TRBJ2-3
clone_size: -
cdr3_nt: TGTGCCAGCAGCGTAAACGGGAGGGCGGCAGATACGCAGTATTTT
cdr3_aa: CASSVNGRAADTQYF

v_call: TRBV27
d_call: -
j_call: TRBJ1-2
clone_size: -
cdr3_nt: TGTGCCAGCAGTTTTCAGGGGACCTATGGCTACACCTTC
cdr3_aa: CASSFQGTYGYTF